The clone carrying this TCR beta chain was picked up many times. The sample comes from a study of Graves' ophthalmopathy and Graves' hyperthyroidism. Amplification targeted the TCR beta CDR3 regions, with RNA transcripts as the source material. HTBI-primed RT-PCR formed the first round, and a multiplex PCR formed the second. TCRdb re-called the multiplex PCR reads with MiXCR, one entry per CDR3 protein. This sample yields about 400,000 distinct CDR3 sequences, of which approximately 16% are seen a single time; around 1.6% belongs to the top ten. Where ophthalmopathy was present, donors had moderate-to-severe activity, CAS ≥3, NOSPECS ≥4 and duration under 3 months. Pregnant or lactating patients and those with other autoimmune diseases or uncontrolled infections were excluded. The CDR3 length is 16 residues. Germline V gives CDR1 MNHEY, CDR2 SVGAGI. Deletions cut 5 bases from V and 2 bases from J, with 18 bases between.

Source material: peripheral blood. The sequence derives from a woman aged 18-30 years with Graves' ophthalmopathy. The chain couples TRBV6-5 to TRBJ1-2; tentatively, D is TRBD1 (6 bases). CDR3 sequence (DNA): TGTGCCAGCAGTCCCTCGTGGGGCAGGGGAAACTATGGCTACACCTTC. The encoded protein is CASSPSWGRGNYGYTF.